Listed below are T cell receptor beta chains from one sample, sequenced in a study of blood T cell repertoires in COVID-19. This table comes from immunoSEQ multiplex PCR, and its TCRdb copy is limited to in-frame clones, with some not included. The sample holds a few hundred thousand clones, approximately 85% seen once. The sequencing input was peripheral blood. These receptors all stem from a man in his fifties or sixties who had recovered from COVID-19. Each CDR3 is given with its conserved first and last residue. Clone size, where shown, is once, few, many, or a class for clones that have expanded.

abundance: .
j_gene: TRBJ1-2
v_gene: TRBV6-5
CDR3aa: CASSTSTTGFYGYTF

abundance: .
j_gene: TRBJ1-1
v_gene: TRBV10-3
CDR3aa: CAISELAGKTEAFF

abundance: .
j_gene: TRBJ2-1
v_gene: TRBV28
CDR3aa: CASSPRNLGVPFF

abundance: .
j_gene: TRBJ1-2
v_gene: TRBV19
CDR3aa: CASTRTNGLAGGYTF

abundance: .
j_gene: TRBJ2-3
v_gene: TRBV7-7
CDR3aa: CASSLGGVTDTQYF

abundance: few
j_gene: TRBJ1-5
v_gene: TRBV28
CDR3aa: CASSTLQDPRRPQHF

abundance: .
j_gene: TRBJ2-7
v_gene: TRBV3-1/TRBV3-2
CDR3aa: CASSPAPLAGGNTEQYF

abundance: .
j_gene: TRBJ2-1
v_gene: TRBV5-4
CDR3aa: CASRDGLAVPSYNEQFF

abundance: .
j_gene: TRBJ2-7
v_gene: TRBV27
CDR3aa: CASSHSGSEDEQYF

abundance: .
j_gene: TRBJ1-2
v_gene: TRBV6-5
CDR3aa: CASSWTGGAGYTF

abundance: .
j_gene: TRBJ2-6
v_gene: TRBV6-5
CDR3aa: CASSNDRAGANVLTF

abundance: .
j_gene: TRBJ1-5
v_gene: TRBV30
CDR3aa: CAWSESISNQPQHF

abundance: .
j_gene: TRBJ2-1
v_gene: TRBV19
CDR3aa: CASKEGGPYNEQFF

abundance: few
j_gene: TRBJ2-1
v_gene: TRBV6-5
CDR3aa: CASSLGREEFF

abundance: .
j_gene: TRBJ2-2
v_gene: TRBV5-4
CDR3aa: CASSSWTSGANTGELFF

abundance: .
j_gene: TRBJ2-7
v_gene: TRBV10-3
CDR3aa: CAISGDSYEQYF

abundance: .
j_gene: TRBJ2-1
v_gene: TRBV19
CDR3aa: CASKRQGTSSYNEQFF

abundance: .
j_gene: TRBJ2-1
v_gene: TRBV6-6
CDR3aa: CASSYGVAGANEQFF

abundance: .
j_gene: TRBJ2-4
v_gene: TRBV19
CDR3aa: CASSELGGKNIQYF

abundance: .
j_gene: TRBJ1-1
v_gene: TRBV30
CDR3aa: CACAINWGAEAFF

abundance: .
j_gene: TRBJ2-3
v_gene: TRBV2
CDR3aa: CASRSGEASTDTQYF

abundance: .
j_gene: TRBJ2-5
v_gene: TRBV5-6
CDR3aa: CASSSFGGARKTQYF

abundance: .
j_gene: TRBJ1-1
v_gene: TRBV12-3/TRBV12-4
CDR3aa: CASSARLSAEAFF

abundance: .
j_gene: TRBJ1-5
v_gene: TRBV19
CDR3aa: CASSISSAFSEARPQHF

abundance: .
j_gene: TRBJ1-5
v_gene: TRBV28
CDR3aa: CASSQGSQPQHF

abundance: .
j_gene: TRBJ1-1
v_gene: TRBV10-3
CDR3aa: CAISGQNTEAFF

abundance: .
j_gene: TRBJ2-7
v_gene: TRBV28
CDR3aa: CASRVGSRTYEQYF

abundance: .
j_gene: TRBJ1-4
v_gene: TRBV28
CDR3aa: CASSITGKGEKLFF

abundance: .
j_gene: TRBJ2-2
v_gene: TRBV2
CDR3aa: CASIGDFANTGELFF

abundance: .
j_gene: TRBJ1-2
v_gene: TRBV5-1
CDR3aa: CASSLSPFSGGKGTNYGYTF

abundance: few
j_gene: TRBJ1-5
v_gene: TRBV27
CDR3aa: CASSLGTGSNQPQHF

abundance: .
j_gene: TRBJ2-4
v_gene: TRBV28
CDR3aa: CASREQLAKNIQYF

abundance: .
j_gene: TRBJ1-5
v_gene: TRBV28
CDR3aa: CASSFHSNPSNQPQHF

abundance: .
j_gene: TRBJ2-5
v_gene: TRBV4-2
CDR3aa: CASSQGDRDQETQYF

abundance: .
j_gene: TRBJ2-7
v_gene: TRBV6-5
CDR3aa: CASSYFPASGEQYF

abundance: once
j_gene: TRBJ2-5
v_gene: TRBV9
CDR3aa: CASSVGLAGVEETQYF

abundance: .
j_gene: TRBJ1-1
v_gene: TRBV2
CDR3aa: CASRVQNMNTEAFF

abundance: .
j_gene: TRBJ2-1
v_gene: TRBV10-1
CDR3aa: CASSGGRGSHEQFF

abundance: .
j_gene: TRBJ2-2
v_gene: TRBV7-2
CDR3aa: CASSSQAPGYTGELFF

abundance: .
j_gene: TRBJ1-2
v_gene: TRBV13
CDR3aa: CASSSNYGYIF

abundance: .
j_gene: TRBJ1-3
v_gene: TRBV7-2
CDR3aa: CASSLVRGQGGNTIYF

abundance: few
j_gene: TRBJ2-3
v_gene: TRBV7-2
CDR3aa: CASSPPSDTQYF

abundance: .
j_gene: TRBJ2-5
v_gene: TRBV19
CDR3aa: CASTQNPVIGETQYF

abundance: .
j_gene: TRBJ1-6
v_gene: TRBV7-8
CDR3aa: CASSLATGIGNSPLHF

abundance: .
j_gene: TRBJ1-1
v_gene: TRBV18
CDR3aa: CASSPRIAGYTEAFF

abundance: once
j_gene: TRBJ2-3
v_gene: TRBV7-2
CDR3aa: CASSFGTGGRTDTQYF

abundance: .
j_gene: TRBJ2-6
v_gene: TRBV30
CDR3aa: CAWSRQGIDSGANVLTF